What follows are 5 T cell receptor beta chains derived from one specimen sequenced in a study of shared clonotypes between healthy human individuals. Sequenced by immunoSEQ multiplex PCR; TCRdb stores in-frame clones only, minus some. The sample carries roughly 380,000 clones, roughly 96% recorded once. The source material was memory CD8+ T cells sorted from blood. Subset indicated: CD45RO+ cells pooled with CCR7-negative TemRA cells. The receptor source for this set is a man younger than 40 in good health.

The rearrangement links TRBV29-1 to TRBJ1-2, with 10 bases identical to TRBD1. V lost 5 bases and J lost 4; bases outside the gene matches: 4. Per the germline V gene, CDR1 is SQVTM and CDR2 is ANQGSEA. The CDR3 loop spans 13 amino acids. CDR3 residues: CSVRDRGFYGYTF. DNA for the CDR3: TGCAGCGTTAGGGACAGGGGTTTCTATGGCTACACCTTC.

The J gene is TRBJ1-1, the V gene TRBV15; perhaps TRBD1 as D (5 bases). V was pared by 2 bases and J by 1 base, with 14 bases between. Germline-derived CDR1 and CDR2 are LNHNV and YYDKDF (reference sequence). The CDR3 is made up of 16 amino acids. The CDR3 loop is CATSRRGGDGNTEAFF. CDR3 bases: TGTGCCACCAGCAGACGTGGGGGGGATGGGAACACTGAAGCTTTCTTT.

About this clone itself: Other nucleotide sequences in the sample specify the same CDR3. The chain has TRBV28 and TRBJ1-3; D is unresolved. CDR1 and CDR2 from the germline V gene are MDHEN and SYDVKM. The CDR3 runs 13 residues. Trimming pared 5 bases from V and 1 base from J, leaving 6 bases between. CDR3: CASSLLSGNTIYF. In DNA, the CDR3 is TGTGCCAGCAGTCTTCTTTCTGGAAACACCATATATTTT.

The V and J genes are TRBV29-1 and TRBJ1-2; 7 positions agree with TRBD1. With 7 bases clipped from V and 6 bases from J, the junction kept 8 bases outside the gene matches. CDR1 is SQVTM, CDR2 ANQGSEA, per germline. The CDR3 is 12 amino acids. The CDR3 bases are TGCAGCGCTCGACAGGGCTTAGATGGCTACACCTTC. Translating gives CSARQGLDGYTF.

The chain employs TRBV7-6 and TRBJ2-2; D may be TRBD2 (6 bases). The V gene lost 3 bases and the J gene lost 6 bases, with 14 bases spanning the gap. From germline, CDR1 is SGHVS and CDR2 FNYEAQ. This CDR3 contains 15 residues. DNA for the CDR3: TGTGCCAGCAGCTTGAGGCGGGATCGGGCCGGGGAGCTGTTTTTT. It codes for CASSLRRDRAGELFF.